Presented here are 5 T cell receptor beta chains from one specimen sequenced in a study of long-term antiretroviral therapy in people with HIV. The immunoSEQ assay was v3.0, run at survey level. The assay was immunoSEQ multiplex PCR, and TCRdb's table has in-frame clones only and misses some. The table lists some 48,000 clones, around 80% of them singletons. Sequencing used unsorted PBMCs, obtained 0.8 years after starting antiretroviral therapy. These receptors were collected from a woman in her late teens or twenties with HIV.

The chain uses TRBV10-3 and TRBJ2-7, with TRBD2 identical over 11 bases. The V gene end was trimmed by 5 bases and the J gene end by 4 bases; junction bases not matched to a gene: 16. Per germline, CDR1 ENHRY and CDR2 SYGVKD. The CDR3 loop spans 18 amino acids. This chain's CDR3 is CAISKRTPIAGGGYEQYF. CDR3 bases: TGTGCCATCAGTAAACGAACCCCTATAGCGGGAGGGGGATACGAGCAGTACTTC.

The V gene is TRBV19, the J gene TRBJ2-7; D not resolved. CDR3 length: 15 amino acids. CDR1 is LNHDA, CDR2 SQIVND, per germline (reference sequence). Trimming shortened V by 1 base and J by 4 bases, and 14 bases separated the two germline ends. The chain's CDR3 is CASSIAGERLYEQYF. CDR3 DNA: TGTGCCAGTAGTATAGCCGGAGAAAGGTTATACGAGCAGTACTTC.

The DNA of the CDR3 is TGTGCCAGCAGCTTAGATGGGCGAACGACAGCGTATAGCACAGATACGCAGTATTTT. As protein: CASSLDGRTTAYSTDTQYF. V and J are TRBV11-2 and TRBJ2-3; D may be TRBD1 (5 bases). This CDR3 is 19 amino acids long. Germline-derived CDR1 and CDR2 are SGHAT and FQNNGV. V was pared by 0 bases and J by 0 bases, with 19 bases between.

This chain connects TRBV9 to TRBJ1-1, with 11 nucleotides matching TRBD1. The V segment lost 3 bases and the J segment 3 bases; nucleotides outside the gene matches: 7. Germline V gene data show CDR1 as SGDLS and CDR2 as YYNGEE. The CDR3 contains 16 residues. The CDR3: CASSAGWDRGDTEAFF. CDR3 sequence (DNA): TGTGCCAGCAGCGCCGGATGGGACAGGGGGGACACTGAAGCTTTCTTT.

This clone was detected only a few times. The chain uses TRBV12-1 and TRBJ2-7; the D call TRBD1 from the table was never checked on the DNA. TRBV12-1 is annotated as a pseudogene. The CDR3 runs to 15 residues. The CDR3 nucleotides read TGTGCCAGCAGCCTACAGGGGGCGCGAAGGTACGAGCAGTACTTC. Amino acid sequence: CASSLQGARRYEQYF.